This TCR beta chain was identified during a study of T cell responses to AZD1222 COVID-19 vaccine. TCRdb keeps only in-frame clones here, not all; method: immunoSEQ multiplex PCR. The sample lists some 170,000 clones; 90% were seen once. V shed 4 bases and J shed 0 bases, with 6 bases lying between them. Germline CDR1 is LGHDT and CDR2 is YNNKEL (reference sequence). CDR3 length: 14 residues. Study-wide results and limits: Repertoire sampling happened only post peak T cell response. Baseline seropositivity occurred in only six AZD1222 recipients. The donors showed a predominance of white British ancestry and of females, with possible underestimation of clonal diversity.

As for this clone: Its antigen is undetermined.

Here the sequenced sample was peripheral blood, taken 28 days after the second dose of the MenACWY control vaccine. This sequence was found in an adult who received the MenACWY meningococcal vaccine as a control. The chain recombines TRBV3-1 (or the pseudogene TRBV3-2) with TRBJ2-2, with unresolved D. CDR3 sequence reads: CASSLLANTGELFF. The CDR3 bases are TGTGCCAGCAGCCTGCTTGCGAACACCGGGGAGCTGTTTTTT.